Presented here are 22 T cell receptor beta chains from one specimen sequenced in a study of blood T cell repertoires in COVID-19. Measured with immunoSEQ multiplex PCR; TCRdb has only the in-frame clones, and not every one. Of 180,000 or so clones detected, approximately 90% appear once; the ten largest clones hold more than 6.5%. The sample consisted of peripheral blood. The receptor set was obtained from a woman of 80 years or more in a cohort sampled during active or convalescent COVID-19.

This clone has a single count. The chain is built from TRBV3-1 (or the pseudogene TRBV3-2) and TRBJ2-7; the match to TRBD2 covers 10 bases. V was pared by 3 bases and J by 5 bases, with 4 bases of the junction left unmatched. Looked up from germline, CDR1 is LGHDT and CDR2 is YNNKEL (reference sequence). This CDR3 is 14 amino acids long. The CDR3: CASSQASGGNEQYF. The CDR3 DNA sequence: TGTGCCAGCAGCCAGGCTAGCGGGGGTAACGAGCAGTACTTC.

The V and J genes are TRBV13 and TRBJ2-2, with 8 bases matching TRBD2. V shed 1 base, J shed 5 bases, and the junction held 3 bases outside the gene matches. Germline CDR1 is PRHDT and CDR2 is FYEKMQ (reference sequence). CDR3 size: 15 residues. CDR3 region: CASSLVASGTGELFF. CDR3 bases: TGTGCCAGCAGCTTAGTCGCTAGCGGGACCGGGGAGCTGTTTTTT.

The chain carries TRBV5-8 and TRBJ2-1; 9 bases match TRBD1. Unmatched junction bases numbered 5, after V lost 4 bases and J lost 6 bases. The CDR3 runs to 14 residues. Germline CDR1 reads SGHTS; CDR2 reads YDEGEE. The DNA for the CDR3 is TGTGCCAGCAGCATACCGGGACAGGGCAATGAGCAGTTCTTC. It specifies CASSIPGQGNEQFF.

The CDR3 DNA reads TGTGCCAGCAGCTTAGAGGGACAGGAGGCTTCACCCCTCCACTTT. Its translation is CASSLEGQEASPLHF. The chain recombines TRBV5-5 with TRBJ1-6; 8 nucleotides match TRBD1. This CDR3 has 15 amino acids. In germline, CDR1 is SGHKS, CDR2 YYEKEE (reference sequence). With V trimmed by 2 bases and J by 9 bases, 7 bases remained unmatched.

The chain recombines TRBV5-5 with TRBJ1-2; tentatively, D is TRBD1 (5 bases). V was trimmed by 0 bases and J by 4 bases, leaving 13 bases between them. From germline, CDR1 is SGHKS and CDR2 YYEKEE (reference sequence). CDR3 length: 15 amino acids. The CDR3 sequence: CASSLGGPGPYGYTF. The CDR3, as DNA: TGTGCCAGCAGCTTGGGGGGTCCAGGGCCCTATGGCTACACCTTC.

This clone was counted only a few times. The genes are TRBV7-9 and TRBJ2-1; 11 nucleotides line up with TRBD2. CDR3 length: 17 amino acids. Germline V gene lookup returns CDR1 SEHNR and CDR2 FQNEAQ (reference sequence). V was pared by 5 bases and J by 6 bases, with 12 bases of the junction left unmatched. The CDR3, as DNA: TGTGCCAGCAGCCCCGGCCTAGCGGGAGGTGGGCGCAATGAGCAGTTCTTC. It codes for CASSPGLAGGGRNEQFF.

This sequence joins TRBV2 and TRBJ2-5; 12 nucleotides agree with TRBD2. The V gene end was trimmed by 5 bases and the J gene end by 0 bases; junction bases not matched to a gene: 4. The CDR3 is 16 residues long. Germline-derived CDR1 and CDR2 are SNHLY and FYNNEI. The CDR3 sequence is CASSLAGGLNQETQYF. Here the CDR3 DNA reads TGTGCCAGCAGTCTAGCGGGGGGGCTTAACCAAGAGACCCAGTACTTC.

As DNA, the CDR3 is TGTGCCAGCAGCGTTCGGACTAGCGGGAAAGACAATGAGCAGTTCTTC. Its protein product is CASSVRTSGKDNEQFF. This sequence joins TRBV5-6 and TRBJ2-1; 12 bases line up with TRBD2. Per germline, CDR1 SGHDT and CDR2 YYEEEE. The CDR3 has 16 residues. The V and J ends lost 4 bases and 5 bases, in that order; junction bases with no gene match: 7.

This clone was recorded once. V is TRBV18 and J is TRBJ2-3; D gene unclear. Trimming cost V 5 bases and J 3 bases, with 15 bases left between them. Germline CDR1 is KGHSH and CDR2 is LQKENI. The CDR3 has 15 amino acids. The CDR3 here is CASSSIRASTDTQYF. CDR3 nucleotides: TGTGCCAGCTCAAGTATCCGCGCAAGTACAGATACGCAGTATTTT. The full variable domain, in which reference TRBV18 and TRBJ2-3 provide the parts outside the CDR3, is NAGVMQNPRHLVRRRGQEARLRCSPMKGHSHVYWYRQLPEEGLKFMVYLQKENIIDESGMPKERFSAEFPKEGPSILRIQQVVRGDSAAYFCASSSIRASTDTQYFGPGTRLTVL.

The chain uses TRBV2 and TRBJ2-1, with 7 bases that match TRBD1. Trimming at V came to 1 base and at J to 2 bases, leaving 2 bases not matched to a gene. Germline values: CDR1 SNHLY, CDR2 FYNNEI. The CDR3 runs 15 residues. CDR3 in DNA: TGTGCCAGCAGTGAAGAAGGGGGCGCCTACAATGAGCAGTTCTTC. It encodes CASSEEGGAYNEQFF.

The V gene is TRBV10-3, the J gene TRBJ1-2; the D gene is possibly TRBD1 (5 bases). With 7 bases removed from V and 3 bases from J, the gap between germline ends came to 12 bases. This CDR3 comprises 13 residues. Germline CDR1 is ENHRY and CDR2 is SYGVKD. CDR3 sequence reads: CAITQTVDYGYTF. DNA for the CDR3: TGTGCCATCACTCAGACAGTTGACTATGGCTACACCTTC.

CDR3 amino acids: CASSQNRGFNYGYTF. CDR3 DNA: TGCGCCAGCAGCCAGAACAGGGGGTTTAACTATGGCTACACCTTC. The chain carries TRBV4-1 and TRBJ1-2, with TRBD1 identical over 8 bases. Germline loops: CDR1 MGHRA, CDR2 YSYEKL. CDR3 length equals 15 residues. J gave up 1 base and V 3 bases, and 4 bases lay outside the gene matches.

V gene TRBV10-3 combines with J gene TRBJ2-5; the D gene is possibly TRBD1 (6 bases). The CDR3 is 13 residues long. Per germline, CDR1 ENHRY and CDR2 SYGVKD. V was clipped by 0 bases and J by 4 bases, with 6 bases between them. The DNA for the CDR3 is TGTGCCATCAGTGAGTCGGACAGAGAGACCCAGTACTTC. Its translation: CAISESDRETQYF.

The CDR3 DNA is TGTGCCAGCAGGCCGGGCGGGTCATACGAGCAGTACTTC. Translating it yields CASRPGGSYEQYF. The V gene is TRBV25-1, the J gene TRBJ2-7; possibly TRBD2 for D (5 bases). The V end lost 6 bases, the J end lost 4 bases, and 13 bases lay between the germline ends. This CDR3 has 13 amino acids. Germline loops: CDR1 MGHDK, CDR2 SYGVNS.

This clone was recorded only once. V is TRBV27 and J is TRBJ2-3; the D gene is possibly TRBD2 (6 bases). There are 15 residues in the CDR3. V was trimmed by 3 bases and J by 1 base, leaving 11 bases between them. CDR1 MNHEY and CDR2 SMNVEV come from the germline V gene (reference sequence). The CDR3 nucleotides are TGTGCCAGCAGTTTTGGCGGGGCGGGCACAGATACGCAGTATTTT. This sequence encodes CASSFGGAGTDTQYF.

The rearrangement uses TRBV7-8 and TRBJ2-2; the D is unclear. Germline loops: CDR1 SGHVS, CDR2 FQNEAQ. The V gene lost 5 bases and the J gene lost 4 bases, with 17 bases spanning the gap. The length of the CDR3 is 16 residues. CDR3: CASSPLWAIGTGELFF. The CDR3 coding sequence is TGTGCCAGCAGCCCCCTTTGGGCGATAGGCACCGGGGAGCTGTTTTTT.

This clone was found a few times. This chain connects TRBV4-2 to TRBJ1-1; D is uncertain. The CDR3 covers 14 residues. CDR1 is LGHNA and CDR2 is YNFKEQ in the germline V gene. V lost 4 bases and J 1 base, leaving 10 bases between the germline ends. CDR3 loop: CASSPRRGNTEAFF. The DNA of the CDR3 is TGTGCCAGCAGCCCCCGGCGGGGGAACACTGAAGCTTTCTTT.

V usage is TRBV20-1 and J usage is TRBJ1-4; no reliable D call. Germline V gene sequence: CDR1 DFQATT, CDR2 SNEGSKA (reference sequence). V was cut by 3 bases and J by 5 bases, with 10 bases left in between. The CDR3 spans 13 residues. The CDR3 bases are TGCAGTGCTAGTGGCAGACTAAATGAAAAACTGTTTTTT. It codes for CSASGRLNEKLFF.

The gene calls are TRBV5-1 and TRBJ1-2, with 7 nucleotides matching TRBD1. CDR1 is SGHRS, CDR2 YFSETQ, per germline. The CDR3 covers 14 residues. Germline trimming cut 0 bases from V and 1 base from J; bases unmatched to any gene: 0. The CDR3 bases are TGCGCCAGCAGCTTGGGGGACAGTAACTATGGCTACACCTTC. This translates into CASSLGDSNYGYTF.

The chain joins TRBV6-5 to TRBJ1-1; unclear D gene. Germline CDR1 MNHEY, CDR2 SVGAGI. The V and J ends lost 4 bases and 5 bases respectively, with 11 bases between them. The CDR3 consists of 13 residues. The CDR3 coding sequence is TGTGCCAGCAGTTTGAATGCACAAACTGAAGCTTTCTTT. Residues: CASSLNAQTEAFF.

J is TRBJ1-1 and V is TRBV10-3, with 7 bases that match TRBD1. Germline V gene lookup returns CDR1 ENHRY and CDR2 SYGVKD. This CDR3 is 14 amino acids long. Losses at the gene ends were 5 bases for V and 2 bases for J; bases not matched to a gene: 5. The CDR3 nucleotides are TGTGCCATCAGTCGGGACAGCGATAACACTGAAGCTTTCTTT. It yields the protein CAISRDSDNTEAFF.

This rearrangement joins TRBV5-1 to TRBJ2-5; 10 bases are a match to TRBD1. From germline, CDR1 is SGHRS and CDR2 YFSETQ. Germline trimming cut 3 bases from V and 4 bases from J; bases unmatched to any gene: 6. This CDR3 is 15 amino acids long. The CDR3 DNA reads as TGCGCCAGCAGCTCGACAGGGGGCAAGGGAGAGACCCAGTACTTC. Translating it yields CASSSTGGKGETQYF.